One and the same sample provided the 32 T cell receptor beta chains below, sequenced in a study of blood T cell repertoires in COVID-19. Measured with immunoSEQ multiplex PCR; TCRdb has only the in-frame clones, and not every one. The sample has approximately 75,000 clones, around 72% seen once. Sample: peripheral blood. These TCRs come from a human donor with acute or convalescent COVID-19. The donor label of this sample is uncertain.

The V call is TRBV3-1 (or the pseudogene TRBV3-2), the J call TRBJ2-1, with D perhaps TRBD1 (6 bases). CDR1 is LGHDT and CDR2 is YNNKEL in the germline V gene (reference sequence). This CDR3 contains 17 residues. The V gene lost 1 base and the J gene lost 4 bases, with 17 bases spanning the gap. In DNA, the CDR3 is TGTGCCAGCAGCCAAGCTCCCAGGGGTAAACCGTACAATGAGCAGTTCTTC. The encoded protein is CASSQAPRGKPYNEQFF.

The V call is TRBV28, the J call TRBJ2-5, with D possibly being TRBD2 (6 bases). From germline, CDR1 is MDHEN and CDR2 SYDVKM. This CDR3 spans 12 amino acids. V lost 8 bases, J lost 3 bases, and 10 bases lay in between. CDR3 loop: CASRRVKETQYF. DNA of the CDR3: TGTGCCAGCCGGAGGGTGAAAGAGACCCAGTACTTC.

The V and J genes are TRBV28 and TRBJ1-1; unclear D gene. The V gene's germline CDR1 is MDHEN and CDR2 SYDVKM. The V end lost 7 bases, the J end lost 1 base, and 10 bases lay between the germline ends. The CDR3 has 13 residues. This CDR3 reads CASTLPGNTEAFF. The CDR3 DNA reads TGTGCCAGCACCCTTCCAGGGAACACTGAAGCTTTCTTT.

This chain uses TRBV4-2 with TRBJ1-1, with D possibly TRBD1 on 5 matching bases. Germline CDR1 LGHNA, CDR2 YNFKEQ. The CDR3 is 14 amino acids. Between the trimmed V and J ends, which lost 2 bases and 3 bases, there was a span of 10 bases. Here the CDR3 DNA reads TGTGCCAGCAGCCAATCCACAGGTGACACTGAAGCTTTCTTT. Translating it yields CASSQSTGDTEAFF.

The V gene is TRBV5-8, the J gene TRBJ1-2; 8 nucleotides agree with TRBD1. CDR1 and CDR2 (germline): SGHTS, YDEGEE. This CDR3 comprises 16 residues. Trimming at V came to 5 bases and at J to 5 bases, leaving 14 bases not matched to a gene. The CDR3 here is CASRPRQGKGIYGYTF. The CDR3 nucleotides read TGTGCCAGCAGACCCCGACAGGGGAAGGGGATTTATGGCTACACCTTC.

The count of this clone is one. The chain employs TRBV2 and TRBJ1-4; D unresolved. Trimming stripped 8 bases from V and 6 bases from J, with 13 bases between. CDR3 length: 13 amino acids. Germline CDR1 reads SNHLY; CDR2 reads FYNNEI. The DNA of the CDR3 is TGTGCCAGCGAGAGAGGGTACGATGAAAAACTGTTTTTT. It codes for CASERGYDEKLFF.

The chain has TRBV28 and TRBJ1-2; a possible D gene is TRBD1 (5 bases). Germline loops: CDR1 MDHEN, CDR2 SYDVKM. This CDR3 has 14 amino acids. The germline V and J ends were trimmed by 2 bases and 4 bases, with 11 bases remaining between them. The CDR3, as DNA: TGTGCCAGCAGTTTAGGCGGGGCGGCCTATGGCTACACCTTC. Its protein product is CASSLGGAAYGYTF.

The genes are TRBV7-9 and TRBJ1-5; TRBD1 agrees at 10 bases. Trimming cost V 3 bases and J 3 bases; bases outside gene matches: 2. From germline, CDR1 is SEHNR and CDR2 FQNEAQ (reference sequence). The CDR3 runs to 15 residues. Here the CDR3 reads CASSLTGGPNQPQHF. CDR3 DNA sequence: TGTGCCAGCAGCTTGACAGGGGGCCCCAATCAGCCCCAGCATTTT. Together with reference TRBV7-9 and TRBJ1-5, the CDR3 gives the full variable domain: DTGVSQNPRHKITKRGQNVTFRCDPISEHNRLYWYRQTLGQGPEFLTYFQNEAQLEKSRLLSDRFSAERPKGSFSTLEIQRTEQGDSAMYLCASSLTGGPNQPQHFGDGTRLSIL.

This clone was observed a handful of times. The gene calls are TRBV28 and TRBJ2-4; D is perhaps TRBD2 (6 bases). This CDR3 is 16 amino acids long. The V and J ends lost 4 bases and 5 bases respectively, with 18 bases between them. CDR1 and CDR2 (germline): MDHEN, SYDVKM. CDR3 sequence: CASSSPLGGGENIQYF. In DNA form, the CDR3 reads TGTGCCAGCAGTTCACCCCTGGGGGGTGGCGAAAACATTCAGTACTTC.

This chain connects TRBV5-6 to TRBJ1-5, with 8 positions matching TRBD1. With V trimmed by 4 bases and J by 2 bases, 5 bases remained unmatched. CDR1 and CDR2 from the germline V gene are SGHDT and YYEEEE. The CDR3 is made up of 15 amino acids. CDR3: CASSPWGQGNQPQHF. DNA for the CDR3: TGTGCCAGCAGCCCATGGGGACAGGGCAATCAGCCCCAGCATTTT. The whole variable domain, remainder taken from reference TRBV5-6 and TRBJ1-5, is DAGVTQSPTHLIKTRGQQVTLRCSPKSGHDTVSWYQQALGQGPQFIFQYYEEEERQRGNFPDRFSGHQFPNYSSELNVNALLLGDSALYLCASSPWGQGNQPQHFGDGTRLSIL.

The rearrangement joins TRBV10-2 to TRBJ2-7; D is possibly TRBD1 (5 bases). Trimming shortened V by 8 bases and J by 0 bases, and 11 bases separated the two germline ends. Germline CDR1 and CDR2: WSHSY and SAAADI. The CDR3 loop spans 13 amino acids. CDR3 region: CASRTTSSYEQYV. CDR3 sequence (DNA): TGCGCCAGCCGGACAACCAGCTCCTACGAGCAGTACGTC.

V and J are TRBV28 and TRBJ1-5; possible D gene TRBD1, 5 bases. V was shortened by 6 bases and J by 4 bases, with 13 bases between the two germline ends. The CDR3 runs to 14 residues. CDR1 and CDR2 from the germline V gene are MDHEN and SYDVKM. The CDR3 DNA follows: TGTGCCAGCAGGGGGCCGTTAACTAATCAGCCCCAGCATTTT. Protein product: CASRGPLTNQPQHF.

The CDR3 DNA is TGTGCCACCAGTGACCCCCGCAGGGGAACCGGGGAGCTGTTTTTT. Translated, it gives CATSDPRRGTGELFF. The rearrangement joins TRBV24-1 to TRBJ2-2, with TRBD1 as a possible D gene (6 bases). Germline V gene sequence: CDR1 KGHDR, CDR2 SFDVKD. V lost 4 bases, J lost 5 bases, and 13 bases lay in between. This CDR3 is built from 15 residues.

The V call is TRBV6-1, the J call TRBJ2-7, with a weak D call TRBD1 (6 bases). Germline CDR1 and CDR2: MNHNS and SASEGT. The CDR3 is 14 residues long. Trimming removed 1 base from V and 4 bases from J, with 11 bases in between. This CDR3 reads CASSEGGPVYEQYV. The CDR3 DNA follows: TGTGCCAGCAGTGAAGGGGGGCCCGTTTACGAGCAGTACGTC.

This chain uses TRBV6-4 with TRBJ2-7; no clear D. This CDR3 has 16 amino acids. V lost 6 bases and J 3 bases, leaving 21 bases between the germline ends. The germline V gene has CDR1 MRHNA and CDR2 SNTAGT. CDR3 sequence (DNA): TGTGCCAGCAGCCACCAGGCTCCCCTCAAGCTCTACGAGCAGTACGTC. Its protein product is CASSHQAPLKLYEQYV.

The chain joins TRBV2 to TRBJ2-1; D perhaps matches TRBD1 (7 bases). The ends were cut back, 4 bases at V and 5 bases at J, with 12 bases in the middle. Germline V gene lookup returns CDR1 SNHLY and CDR2 FYNNEI. CDR3 size: 14 residues. For the CDR3, the DNA is TGTGCCAGCAGTGTGGGCAGGGGGGACAATGAGCAGTTCTTC. This gives the protein CASSVGRGDNEQFF. Combining the CDR3 with reference TRBV2 and TRBJ2-1 gives the whole variable domain EPEVTQTPSHQVTQMGQEVILRCVPISNHLYFYWYRQILGQKVEFLVSFYNNEISEKSEIFDDQFSVERPDGSNFTLKIRSTKLEDSAMYFCASSVGRGDNEQFFGPGTRLTVL.

Only a few counts were recorded for this clone. The chain combines TRBV21-1 with TRBJ2-5; the D segment call TRBD2 is taken from the table without a DNA check. TRBV21-1 is a recognized pseudogene. This CDR3 has 19 amino acids. The CDR3 DNA follows: TGTGCCAGCAGCAAAGCCCCCGGGACTAGCGGGAGGAATTCAGAGACCCAGTACTTC. Protein: CASSKAPGTSGRNSETQYF.

V usage is TRBV19 and J usage is TRBJ2-3, with 14 positions matching TRBD2. Trimming cost V 10 bases and J 3 bases; bases outside gene matches: 6. This CDR3 contains 15 residues. Germline V CDR1 and CDR2: LNHDA, SQIVND (reference sequence). The CDR3 region has the DNA TGTGCCACCAGACTAGCGGGAGGGAGGACAGATACGCAGTATTTT. This translates into CATRLAGGRTDTQYF.

The chain joins TRBV4-3 to TRBJ1-6; D call uncertain. The CDR3 totals 15 residues. Germline-derived CDR1 and CDR2 are LGHNA and YSLEER. Trimming removed 0 bases at V and 6 bases at J, with 9 bases between. CDR3 loop: CASSQDRSTNSPLHF. The CDR3 bases are TGCGCCAGCAGCCAAGATAGGAGCACTAATTCACCCCTCCACTTT.

The V gene is TRBV19, the J gene TRBJ1-1; perhaps TRBD1 as D (6 bases). The CDR3 extends over 14 amino acids. V was cut by 5 bases and J by 1 base, with 11 bases left in between. Germline CDR1 and CDR2: LNHDA and SQIVND (reference sequence). CDR3 DNA sequence: TGTGCCAGTAGTCCAACAGGGAAGAACACTGAAGCTTTCTTT. This encodes CASSPTGKNTEAFF. The whole variable domain, filled in from reference TRBV19 and TRBJ1-1, reads DGGITQSPKYLFRKEGQNVTLSCEQNLNHDAMYWYRQDPGQGLRLIYYSQIVNDFQKGDIAEGYSVSREKKESFPLTVTSAQKNPTAFYLCASSPTGKNTEAFFGQGTRLTVV.

This clone has just one count. The gene calls are TRBV9 and TRBJ2-2, with TRBD1 matching over 9 bases. Per germline, CDR1 SGDLS and CDR2 YYNGEE. With 4 bases clipped from V and 8 bases from J, the junction kept 12 bases outside the gene matches. The CDR3 runs 16 residues. The CDR3 protein is CASSLGTGMGEGELFF. In DNA form, the CDR3 reads TGTGCCAGCAGCCTAGGGACAGGGATGGGAGAGGGGGAGCTGTTTTTT.

The gene calls are TRBV7-2 and TRBJ2-7, with 9 bases that match TRBD2. Looked up from germline, CDR1 is SGHTA and CDR2 is FQGNSA. The CDR3 spans 16 residues. Trimming took 2 bases from V and 3 from J; bases not matched to a gene: 8. CDR3 amino acids: CASSLYGGRGVYEQYF. DNA for the CDR3: TGTGCCAGCAGCTTATACGGCGGGAGGGGGGTCTACGAGCAGTACTTC.

This chain links TRBV7-2 with TRBJ2-1; TRBD2 matches at 7 bases. CDR1 and CDR2 (germline): SGHTA, FQGNSA. Trimming at V came to 5 bases and at J to 7 bases, leaving 14 bases not matched to a gene. The CDR3 runs 16 residues. CDR3 in DNA: TGTGCCAGCAGCCCCCGGAGGGGAGGGCCAGTTAATGAGCAGTTCTTC. Protein: CASSPRRGGPVNEQFF. The full variable domain, rest sourced from reference TRBV7-2 and TRBJ2-1, is GAGVSQSPSNKVTEKGKDVELRCDPISGHTALYWYRQSLGQGLEFLIYFQGNSAPDKSGLPSDRFSAERTGGSVSTLTIQRTQQEDSAVYLCASSPRRGGPVNEQFFGPGTRLTVL.

This chain joins TRBV7-2 and TRBJ2-2, with 7 bases fitting TRBD2. Germline V gene lookup returns CDR1 SGHTA and CDR2 FQGNSA. V was pared by 5 bases and J by 4 bases, with 4 bases of the junction left unmatched. The CDR3 is 14 residues long. CDR3 residues: CASSPQRGTGELFF. CDR3 bases: TGTGCCAGCAGCCCACAGCGGGGCACCGGGGAGCTGTTTTTT.

This clone appeared a few times. V and J are TRBV24-1 and TRBJ2-7; 9 positions match TRBD1. The CDR3 has 16 residues. CDR1 and CDR2 (germline): KGHDR, SFDVKD. V was pared by 3 bases and J by 2 bases, with 7 bases of the junction left unmatched. The CDR3 bases are TGTGCCACCAGTGATCCCACCGGGACAGGGACCTACGAGCAGTACTTC. It codes for CATSDPTGTGTYEQYF.

This chain connects TRBV2 to TRBJ2-5; D may be TRBD1 (6 bases). The V end lost 4 bases, the J end lost 2 bases, and 8 bases lay between the germline ends. CDR3 length: 13 residues. Germline values: CDR1 SNHLY, CDR2 FYNNEI. The CDR3, as DNA: TGTGCCAGCAGTGGGGACACGCAAGAGACCCAGTACTTC. Translating it yields CASSGDTQETQYF.

V and J are TRBV30 and TRBJ2-7, with TRBD1 matching over 8 bases. Per germline, CDR1 GTSNPN and CDR2 SVGIG (reference sequence). The CDR3 is 14 amino acids. J gave up 2 bases and V 2 bases, and 5 bases lay outside the gene matches. The CDR3 loop is CAWSPGTGAYEQYF. The CDR3 region has the DNA TGTGCCTGGAGTCCCGGGACAGGCGCCTACGAGCAGTACTTC. Filled out from reference TRBV30 and TRBJ2-7, the complete variable domain reads SQTIHQWPATLVQPVGSPLSLECTVEGTSNPNLYWYRQAAGRGLQLLFYSVGIGQISSEVPQNLSASRPQDRQFILSSKKLLLSDSGFYLCAWSPGTGAYEQYFGPGTRLTVT.

V gene TRBV2 combines with J gene TRBJ2-7, with 7 bases matching TRBD1. CDR1 is SNHLY, CDR2 FYNNEI, per germline. V trimming: 7 bases; J trimming: 4 bases; junction bases outside the gene matches: 10. This CDR3 contains 14 residues. The CDR3 spells CASTIGGRSYEQYF. CDR3 coding DNA: TGTGCCAGCACCATAGGGGGCAGAAGTTACGAGCAGTACTTC.

This clone turned up a few times. Other nucleotide sequences from this sample produce the same CDR3. CDR3 nucleotides: TGTGCCAGCAGTCTCTACAGGGGCGGCTACACCTTC. Translation: CASSLYRGGYTF. This rearrangement joins TRBV28 to TRBJ1-2, with TRBD1 identical over 7 bases. Germline CDR1 and CDR2: MDHEN and SYDVKM. This CDR3 spans 12 amino acids. Unmatched junction bases numbered 5, after V lost 5 bases and J lost 8 bases.

This rearrangement joins TRBV7-2 to TRBJ1-2, with 10 bases that match TRBD1. J lost 8 bases, V lost 5 bases, and 5 bases had no gene match. Germline-derived CDR1 and CDR2 are SGHTA and FQGNSA. This CDR3 comprises 13 residues. CDR3 DNA sequence: TGTGCCAGCAGCGCGGGACAGGGGAGGGGCTACACCTTC. Its translation: CASSAGQGRGYTF.

The chain uses TRBV24-1 and TRBJ2-1, with TRBD2 matching over 7 bases. V was clipped by 4 bases and J by 6 bases; unmatched bases: 14. The CDR3 runs to 17 residues. Germline V gene lookup returns CDR1 KGHDR and CDR2 SFDVKD. The CDR3 here is CATSDPRTSVGGNEQFF. The CDR3 DNA is TGTGCCACCAGTGACCCCAGGACTAGTGTAGGCGGCAATGAGCAGTTCTTC.

The chain is built from TRBV30 and TRBJ2-4, with D perhaps TRBD1 (6 bases). CDR1 is GTSNPN, CDR2 SVGIG, per germline (reference sequence). This CDR3 comprises 16 residues. Trimming left V 5 bases short and J 4 bases short, with 21 bases between. CDR3 amino acids: CAWAKRDTLPKNIQYF. The CDR3 DNA reads TGTGCCTGGGCTAAAAGGGACACCCTGCCAAAAAACATTCAGTACTTC.